This T cell receptor (beta chain) was identified during a study of blood T cells in healthy people across ages. The study's findings and limits: Compared with aged donors, long-lived donors showed fewer expanded clones, suggesting selection. TCR beta diversity, measured per million T cells, fell in a roughly linear way with age.

V was clipped by 3 bases and J by 5 bases; unmatched bases: 5. CDR3 length: 15 amino acids. Then a second PCR, running about 6 to 11 cycles, was carried out with a sample-barcoded 5' primer and a J-beta primer mix. Every single cDNA molecule received a tag from a template-switch adaptor with 12 random nucleotides. TCRdb called the 5' RACE reads again in MiXCR, with one record for every CDR3 protein. The sample shows approximately 810,000 distinct CDR3 sequences, under 35% of them seen only once. As to this clonotype: Its cognate antigen is unknown.

What was sequenced was blood. The receptor was derived from a woman older than 75 in good health. The gene calls are TRBV12-3 or TRBV12-4 and TRBJ2-2; 8 positions match TRBD1. The CDR3 region has the DNA TGTGCCAGCAGTTTTAGGACAGGGCGAACCGGGGAGCTGTTTTTT. It codes for CASSFRTGRTGELFF.